These 9 T cell receptor beta chains were all obtained from the same sample, sequenced in a study of beta chain features in type 1 diabetes. Points from the study as a whole: In every one of the four CD4+ subsets, TCRB CDR3s were moderately but significantly shorter in Type 1 diabetes patients.

For these receptors, no antigen is known. Expressed TCRB transcripts were sequenced after all isolated RNA was converted to cDNA. The method was immunoSEQ multiplex PCR; TCRdb's version includes in-frame clones alone and lacks a portion of them. In the table there are a few hundred thousand clones, 9.6% of which are singletons. Material for sequencing was central memory CD4+ T cells from blood. These receptors all stem from a man aged 25-45 years with type 1 diabetes.

This clone was seen a few times. The chain carries TRBV2 and TRBJ2-3, with 8 bases aligning to TRBD1. The CDR3 extends over 18 amino acids. V shed 1 base and J 0 bases; nucleotides not matched to a gene: 9. Germline-derived CDR1 and CDR2 are SNHLY and FYNNEI. CDR3 in DNA: TGTGCCAGCAGTGAAGGGGCCGAGGACAGGGTTAGCACAGATACGCAGTATTTT. Its translation is CASSEGAEDRVSTDTQYF.

This clone has a handful of counts. This chain joins TRBV7-2 and TRBJ2-1, with D perhaps being TRBD1 or TRBD2 (5 bases each). Germline V gene lookup returns CDR1 SGHTA and CDR2 FQGNSA. The V end lost 6 bases, the J end lost 5 bases, and 17 bases lay between the germline ends. This CDR3 contains 15 residues. This chain's CDR3 is CASSLGPVRNNEQFF. The CDR3 nucleotides read TGTGCCAGCAGTCTGGGACCAGTCAGAAACAATGAGCAGTTCTTC.

This clone was counted a few times. This rearrangement joins TRBV5-1 to TRBJ2-3; weak D call: TRBD2 (6 bases). Germline V lookup: CDR1 SGHRS, CDR2 YFSETQ. This CDR3 spans 14 amino acids. Trimming shortened V by 5 bases and J by 5 bases, and 15 bases separated the two germline ends. CDR3 nucleotide sequence: TGCGCCAGCAGGGAGGGGAGTAGCGGAGATACGCAGTATTTT. Encoded protein: CASREGSSGDTQYF.

The table lists this clone with a few counts. This sequence joins TRBV28 and TRBJ1-2, with D possibly being TRBD1 (6 bases). Germline V gene sequence: CDR1 MDHEN, CDR2 SYDVKM. Trimming removed 3 bases at V and 0 bases at J, with 11 bases between. The CDR3 has 15 amino acids. CDR3 DNA: TGTGCCAGCAGTTTGTACAGGGTGTCTAACTATGGCTACACCTTC. Protein product: CASSLYRVSNYGYTF.

This clone was seen many times. The chain joins TRBV28 to TRBJ1-4; D gene unclear. The V gene's germline CDR1 is MDHEN and CDR2 SYDVKM. The CDR3 has 14 amino acids. With 3 bases removed from V and 7 bases from J, the gap between germline ends came to 12 bases. The CDR3: CASSLSGRGEKLFF. DNA for the CDR3: TGTGCCAGCAGTTTGTCCGGCAGAGGTGAAAAACTGTTTTTT.

A few counts support this clone. This chain links TRBV4-3 with TRBJ2-7, with 10 nucleotides matching TRBD2. The CDR3 spans 16 residues. The germline V gene encodes CDR1 LGHNA and CDR2 YSLEER. Trimming took 4 bases from V and 1 from J; bases not matched to a gene: 7. DNA for the CDR3: TGCGCCAGCAGCCCGCGAGGGACTAGCGTGTCCTACGAGCAGTACTTC. This sequence encodes CASSPRGTSVSYEQYF.

A remark on this clone: The junction departs from the called germline gene at one end, perhaps through a read error. J is TRBJ2-7 and V is TRBV10-3, with a weak D call TRBD1 (6 bases). Germline values: CDR1 ENHRY, CDR2 SYGVKD. The CDR3 is 13 residues long. CDR3 bases: TGTGCCAGCAGTTACCGACAGGCAGGCGAGCAGTACTTC. This sequence encodes CASSYRQAGEQYF.

Note on this clone: The same CDR3 arises from other DNA sequences in this sample as well. The chain uses TRBV7-9 and TRBJ2-7, with 9 positions matching TRBD1. CDR1 is SEHNR, CDR2 FQNEAQ, per germline (reference sequence). The CDR3 spans 14 residues. Trimming at V came to 4 bases and at J to 3 bases, leaving 4 bases not matched to a gene. CDR3 in amino acids: CASSSRQGGYEQYF. The CDR3 region has the DNA TGTGCCAGCAGCTCCCGACAGGGGGGCTACGAGCAGTACTTC.

The chain uses TRBV28 and TRBJ1-2; D gene ambiguous. The CDR3 consists of 13 residues. The germline V gene has CDR1 MDHEN and CDR2 SYDVKM. Trimming took off 6 bases at V and 3 bases at J, with 11 bases between the two ends. The DNA of the CDR3 is TGTGCCAGCAGATACCCGGCCTACTATGGCTACACCTTC. Protein sequence: CASRYPAYYGYTF.